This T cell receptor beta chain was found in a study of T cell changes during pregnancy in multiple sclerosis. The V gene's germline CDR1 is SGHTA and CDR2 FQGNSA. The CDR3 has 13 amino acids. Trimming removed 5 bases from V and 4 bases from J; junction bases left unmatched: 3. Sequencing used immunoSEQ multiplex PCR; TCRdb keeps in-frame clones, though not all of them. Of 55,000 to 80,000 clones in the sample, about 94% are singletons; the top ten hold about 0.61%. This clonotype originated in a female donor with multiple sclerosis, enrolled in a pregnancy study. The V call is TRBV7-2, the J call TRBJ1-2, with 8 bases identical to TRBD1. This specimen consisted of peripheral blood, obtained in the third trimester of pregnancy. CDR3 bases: TGTGCCAGCAGCGCAACAGGGGGCTATGGCTACACCTTC. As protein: CASSATGGYGYTF. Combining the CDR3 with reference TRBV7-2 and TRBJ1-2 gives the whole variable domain GAGVSQSPSNKVTEKGKDVELRCDPISGHTALYWYRQSLGQGLEFLIYFQGNSAPDKSGLPSDRFSAERTGGSVSTLTIQRTQQEDSAVYLCASSATGGYGYTFGSGTRLTVV.